This TCR beta chain was found in a study of blood T cell repertoires in COVID-19. Study-wide background: Whether acute or convalescent, the COVID-19 samples came from the United States, Italy and Spain.

This clone has a single count. Profiling relied on immunoSEQ multiplex PCR, and the TCRdb table lists in-frame clones only, not all of them. Seen here are 250,000 to 350,000 clones, roughly 92% observed once, and the top ten hold approximately 2.1%. Germline CDR1 reads SEHNR; CDR2 reads FQNEAQ (reference sequence). This CDR3 has 16 amino acids. Trimming shortened V by 4 bases and J by 0 bases, and 13 bases separated the two germline ends. The sequence was collected from a woman aged 25 to 39 with COVID-19, enrolled during active disease. The chain carries TRBV7-9 and TRBJ2-1; the D gene is possibly TRBD1 (6 bases). Sequenced input: peripheral blood. The chain's CDR3 is CASSSLRGSSYNEQFF. DNA of the CDR3: TGTGCCAGCAGCTCTCTGAGGGGGAGCTCCTACAATGAGCAGTTCTTC.